The rows below give T cell receptor beta chains drawn from one sample of a study of CD8+ T cells in alopecia areata. Produced via immunoSEQ multiplex PCR; TCRdb's table is partial and in-frame only. The table records 150,000 to 180,000 clones, 40% to 65% of them present only once. This material consisted of CD8+ T cells sorted from blood, taken at week 0. These receptors were taken from a human donor with alopecia areata. Each CDR3 is given with its conserved first and last residue. The order of the fields is J gene, D gene, clone size, V gene, CDR3 DNA, CDR3 protein. A D gene is named only where the DNA matches it firmly. Clone size is shown for a subset of rows, as once, few, many or a class of expanded clone.

j_gene: TRBJ2-3
d_gene: -
abundance: few
v_gene: TRBV5-6
CDR3nt: TGTGCCAGCAGCTCGGACGCGAGGCCCGCCAATACGCAGTATTTT
CDR3aa: CASSSDARPANTQYF

j_gene: TRBJ1-1
d_gene: -
abundance: few
v_gene: TRBV27
CDR3nt: TGTGCCAGCAGCTTACAGGGATACACTGAAGCTTTCTTT
CDR3aa: CASSLQGYTEAFF

j_gene: TRBJ2-1
d_gene: -
abundance: once
v_gene: TRBV9
CDR3nt: TGTGCCAGCAGCGTAGCTTCTAGCCCTCAGGGGAATGAGCAGTTCTTC
CDR3aa: CASSVASSPQGNEQFF

j_gene: TRBJ1-1
d_gene: -
abundance: -
v_gene: TRBV19
CDR3nt: TGTGCCAGTAGCCGACGCGGAGACACTGAAGCTTTCTTT
CDR3aa: CASSRRGDTEAFF

j_gene: TRBJ2-3
d_gene: TRBD2
abundance: -
v_gene: TRBV29-1
CDR3nt: TGCAGCGTTGTGGGATCACTAGCGGGGGGTAGTACAGATACGCAGTATTTT
CDR3aa: CSVVGSLAGGSTDTQYF

j_gene: TRBJ2-3
d_gene: -
abundance: -
v_gene: TRBV13
CDR3nt: TGTGCCAGCAGCCCACGGACACGCACAGATACGCAGTATTTT
CDR3aa: CASSPRTRTDTQYF

j_gene: TRBJ1-1
d_gene: -
abundance: few
v_gene: TRBV4-3
CDR3nt: TGCGCCAGCAGCCAAGATCGACACCCGAACACTGAAGCTTTCTTT
CDR3aa: CASSQDRHPNTEAFF

j_gene: TRBJ2-3
d_gene: -
abundance: -
v_gene: TRBV7-9
CDR3nt: TGTGCCAGCAGCTTACCAGGACTCACAGATACGCAGTATTTT
CDR3aa: CASSLPGLTDTQYF

j_gene: TRBJ2-3
d_gene: TRBD2
abundance: -
v_gene: TRBV4-1
CDR3nt: TGCGCCAGCAGCCAAGTTTGGGCGGGAGACACAGATACGCAGTATTTT
CDR3aa: CASSQVWAGDTDTQYF

j_gene: TRBJ1-1
d_gene: TRBD1
abundance: -
v_gene: TRBV4-3
CDR3nt: TGCGCCAGCAGCCAAGATGCAGGGGGCGCGAACACTGAAGCTTTCTTT
CDR3aa: CASSQDAGGANTEAFF

j_gene: TRBJ1-3
d_gene: -
abundance: few
v_gene: TRBV9
CDR3nt: TGTGCCAGCAGCGTAGGAGGGCTGGGAAACACCATATATTTT
CDR3aa: CASSVGGLGNTIYF

j_gene: TRBJ1-1
d_gene: -
abundance: -
v_gene: TRBV30
CDR3nt: TGTGCCTGGAGTGACATTATGAACACTGAAGCTTTCTTT
CDR3aa: CAWSDIMNTEAFF

j_gene: TRBJ1-1
d_gene: -
abundance: -
v_gene: TRBV29-1
CDR3nt: TGCAGCGTCCCCGGGGCCAACACTGAAGCTTTCTTT
CDR3aa: CSVPGANTEAFF

j_gene: TRBJ2-4
d_gene: TRBD1
abundance: few
v_gene: TRBV12-5
CDR3nt: TGTGCTAGTGGTTTGCAGACCGGGACAGGGGTAGCCAAAAACATTCAGTACTTC
CDR3aa: CASGLQTGTGVAKNIQYF

j_gene: TRBJ2-3
d_gene: -
abundance: -
v_gene: TRBV9
CDR3nt: TGTGCCAGCAGCCCTTCGACCGGTGGGCCGCAGTATTTT
CDR3aa: CASSPSTGGPQYF

j_gene: TRBJ2-7
d_gene: -
abundance: -
v_gene: TRBV20-1
CDR3nt: TGCAGTGCTAGAGATGGGTACGAGCAGTACTTC
CDR3aa: CSARDGYEQYF

j_gene: TRBJ1-5
d_gene: -
abundance: -
v_gene: TRBV10-3
CDR3nt: TGTGCCATCAGTGAGTCGATGAATAATCAGCCCCAGCATTTT
CDR3aa: CAISESMNNQPQHF

j_gene: TRBJ2-7
d_gene: TRBD1
abundance: few
v_gene: TRBV18
CDR3nt: TGTGCCAGCTCACCGGACAGGGGAAACGAGCAGTACTTC
CDR3aa: CASSPDRGNEQYF

j_gene: TRBJ1-2
d_gene: TRBD1
abundance: -
v_gene: TRBV2
CDR3nt: TGTGCCAGCGGGGTTGGGACAGCCGCTAACTATGGCTACACCTTC
CDR3aa: CASGVGTAANYGYTF

j_gene: TRBJ1-2
d_gene: -
abundance: -
v_gene: TRBV19
CDR3nt: TGTGCCAGTATAGGAGGTAGAGGGGATGGCTACACCTTC
CDR3aa: CASIGGRGDGYTF

j_gene: TRBJ2-7
d_gene: TRBD2
abundance: -
v_gene: TRBV29-1
CDR3nt: TGCAGCGTTGAAGTCGGGGGGGCATACGAGCAGTACTTC
CDR3aa: CSVEVGGAYEQYF

j_gene: TRBJ1-1
d_gene: TRBD1
abundance: -
v_gene: TRBV4-3
CDR3nt: TGCGCCAGCAGCCAAGCGCGGACAGGGGGCGGGAACACTGAAGCTTTCTTT
CDR3aa: CASSQARTGGGNTEAFF

j_gene: TRBJ2-7
d_gene: TRBD1
abundance: -
v_gene: TRBV27
CDR3nt: TGTGCCAGCAGTTTGGAGACAGGGTACGAGCAGTACTTC
CDR3aa: CASSLETGYEQYF

j_gene: TRBJ2-4
d_gene: -
abundance: -
v_gene: TRBV15
CDR3nt: TGTGCCACCAGCAGAGTCGCGAGCGGCAAAAACATTCAGTACTTC
CDR3aa: CATSRVASGKNIQYF

j_gene: TRBJ2-7
d_gene: TRBD1
abundance: few
v_gene: TRBV5-1
CDR3nt: TGCGCCAGCAGCTTCGGAGGGACAGGGGTTGAGCAGTACTTC
CDR3aa: CASSFGGTGVEQYF

j_gene: TRBJ1-2
d_gene: -
abundance: -
v_gene: TRBV29-1
CDR3nt: TGCAGCGTTGAAGACGTCTATGGCTACACCTTC
CDR3aa: CSVEDVYGYTF

j_gene: TRBJ2-7
d_gene: -
abundance: few
v_gene: TRBV4-3
CDR3nt: TGCGCCAGCAGCCAAAGTAGGGCAGACTACTACGAGCAGTACTTC
CDR3aa: CASSQSRADYYEQYF

j_gene: TRBJ1-1
d_gene: -
abundance: -
v_gene: TRBV13
CDR3nt: TGTGCCAGCAGCTTAGATTTGGGGGCGCGGACTGAAGCTTTCTTT
CDR3aa: CASSLDLGARTEAFF

j_gene: TRBJ1-4
d_gene: -
abundance: few
v_gene: TRBV2
CDR3nt: TGTGCCAGCAGTGATTTTCGGGATGAAAAACTGTTTTTT
CDR3aa: CASSDFRDEKLFF

j_gene: TRBJ1-1
d_gene: -
abundance: -
v_gene: TRBV12-5
CDR3nt: TGTGCTAGTGGGGCAGGGAAATACACTGAAGCTTTCTTT
CDR3aa: CASGAGKYTEAFF

j_gene: TRBJ1-1
d_gene: TRBD1
abundance: -
v_gene: TRBV7-2
CDR3nt: TGTGCCAGCAGCTCGAAACCGGGACAGGGTTTCACTGAAGCTTTCTTT
CDR3aa: CASSSKPGQGFTEAFF

j_gene: TRBJ2-7
d_gene: -
abundance: -
v_gene: TRBV29-1
CDR3nt: TGCAGCGTTGGCCCGGGACCGTCGTACGAGCAGTACTTC
CDR3aa: CSVGPGPSYEQYF

j_gene: TRBJ2-7
d_gene: -
abundance: -
v_gene: TRBV5-1
CDR3nt: TGCGCCAGCAGCTTGAGGAGTGGGTTGAACGAGCAGTACTTC
CDR3aa: CASSLRSGLNEQYF

j_gene: TRBJ2-7
d_gene: -
abundance: -
v_gene: TRBV5-6
CDR3nt: TGTGCCAGCAGCTTGGGACAGAGCTCCTACGAGCAGTACTTC
CDR3aa: CASSLGQSSYEQYF

j_gene: TRBJ2-3
d_gene: -
abundance: few
v_gene: TRBV30
CDR3nt: TGTGCCTGGAGTGTACCAGGGGTCAGGAATACGCAGTATTTT
CDR3aa: CAWSVPGVRNTQYF

j_gene: TRBJ2-6
d_gene: -
abundance: -
v_gene: TRBV11-2
CDR3nt: TGTGCCAGCAGCTTGCGTGACACTTTCTCTGGGGCCAACGTCCTGACTTTC
CDR3aa: CASSLRDTFSGANVLTF

j_gene: TRBJ1-2
d_gene: -
abundance: -
v_gene: TRBV7-2
CDR3nt: TGTGCCAGCAGCCCTGGGAGGTCCAACTATGGCTACACCTTC
CDR3aa: CASSPGRSNYGYTF

j_gene: TRBJ2-1
d_gene: TRBD2
abundance: once
v_gene: TRBV29-1
CDR3nt: TGCAGCGTTGTCGGGGGGGCCTACAATGAGCAGTTCTTC
CDR3aa: CSVVGGAYNEQFF

j_gene: TRBJ2-1
d_gene: -
abundance: -
v_gene: TRBV7-2
CDR3nt: TGTGCCAGCAGCTTAGGTAGAGATGAGCAGTTCTTC
CDR3aa: CASSLGRDEQFF

j_gene: TRBJ1-2
d_gene: -
abundance: -
v_gene: TRBV29-1
CDR3nt: TGCAGCGTTGAAGGGGGTGTCGGGGAGCAGAATGGCTACACCTTC
CDR3aa: CSVEGGVGEQNGYTF

j_gene: TRBJ2-7
d_gene: -
abundance: -
v_gene: TRBV9
CDR3nt: TGTGCCAGCAGCGTAGGAACTGGGACCTACGAGCAGTACTTC
CDR3aa: CASSVGTGTYEQYF

j_gene: TRBJ2-6
d_gene: -
abundance: few
v_gene: TRBV7-6
CDR3nt: TGTGCCAGCAGCCAGGGTGCTGGGGCCAACGTCCTGACTTTC
CDR3aa: CASSQGAGANVLTF